This T cell receptor (beta chain) was captured by sequencing in a study of T cell repertoires in cytomegalovirus infection. The overall study: CMV infection together with matching HLA type was indicated by public TCR beta signatures. Study conclusions and caveats: Across the ex vivo response, the dominant clonotypes were HLA-C-restricted CMV-specific TCR beta clonotypes.

MiXCR, run by TCRdb on the reads, gives a single entry per CDR3 protein. The sample has more than 650,000 distinct CDR3 sequences; under 40% are singletons. Germline V lookup: CDR1 MDHEN, CDR2 SYDVKM. The CDR3 loop spans 17 amino acids. Worth noting for this clonotype: Antigen: not known. One end of the junction does not line up with germline, which may come from a read error.

The sequence came from a human donor in good health (CMV status not recorded). Some clones in this sample may be carry-over from other donors' samples. The sample consisted of PBMCs. The chain joins TRBV28 to TRBJ2-7; TRBD2 matches at 10 bases. The CDR3 bases are TGTTCCAGCATTCCCGTCCTCCTAGCGGGGGACGGCGACGAGCAGTACTTC. Protein product: CSSIPVLLAGDGDEQYF.